This entry is about one T cell receptor beta chain. Its antigen remains unidentified. No per-base quality is available; no much larger clone lies one base away. The data belong to a study of blood T cells in healthy people across ages (dated by TCRdb to the mid-2010s). Describing the broader study: In model experiments, template switching captured about one uniquely barcoded TCR beta cDNA molecule for every two T cells. Age-related changes in TCR beta repertoire diversity were measured in the study by deep sequencing normalized with unique cDNA molecular identifiers. The donors were divided into four age groups: young (average around 16 years), middle-aged (approximately 39), aged (about 62) and long-lived (about 84). For two donors (one aged 18 to 29 and one aged 80 or older), the study analyzed two additional independent replicas of 1 million unique cDNA reads from the same blood draw.

Library construction relied on 5' RACE. The sample was run on an Illumina HiSeq 2500. The second PCR ran for roughly 7 to 12 cycles and used a J-beta primer mix along with a sample-barcoded 5' primer. A unique molecular identifier was introduced onto each TCR beta cDNA molecule by a template-switch 5' adaptor carrying 12 random nucleotides. Each sample yielded at least 2.5 million CDR3-containing paired-end reads. First-strand cDNA synthesis was performed from all RNA using the Mint cDNA synthesis kit, with priming by a TRBC-specific oligonucleotide. All cDNA was treated with uracil-DNA glycosylase and then went through a first 18-cycle PCR with the universal primers M1SS and BC2_uni_R. The authors' analysis ran thus. Each sample was normalized by randomly selecting 1 million high-quality reads, each carrying a distinct molecular identifier. Instead of being binned into consensus sequences, reads with shared molecular identifiers were discarded. MiTCR, with a Q25 quality threshold and the strictest error-elimination algorithm, was used for CDR3 identification, clonotype clustering and error correction. Lower-bound total TCR beta diversity was estimated with a nonparametric unseen species model using Euler transformation. TCRdb redid the processing of the public reads, applying fastp at Q25 and MiXCR, and retained in-frame beta chains. Every CDR3 protein is listed once, alongside the most common genes and DNA of its rows. The V and J calls, along with clone size, are taken from TCRdb and not from the paper's own processing. Here the sample has 750,000 to 850,000 distinct CDR3 sequences; 20% to 30% occur a single time. The top ten hold 3% to 4.5% of the sample.

The donors were a few dozen Caucasian individuals from Russia, aged 6 to 90 years, who were systemically healthy. Each donor gave around 9.9 milliliters of peripheral blood, collected into EDTA-treated Vacutainer tubes. Ficoll-Paque density-gradient centrifugation was used to isolate PBMCs, with at least 6 million per sample. Total RNA, at least 6 micrograms per sample, was extracted from PBMCs with Trizol reagent. Naive CD45RAhigh/CD27high T cell percentages were measured by flow cytometry on a PBMC aliquot from every donor. General conclusions and limits of the study: Compared with the aged group, the long-lived group had more naive CD4+ T cells, fewer expanded clones and increased TCR diversity, suggesting age selection. Total diversity estimates from one million sequenced T cells were considered lower bounds and underestimates. Because profiling used bulk unsorted PBMCs, naive and antigen-experienced compartments could not be compared conclusively. Observed TCR beta diversity correlated strongly with the percentage of naive T cells measured by flow cytometry. Observed TCR beta diversity per million T cells fell roughly linearly with age, and a significant reduction was already apparent by age around 40. Because donor CMV infection status was unknown, age-related changes in expanded clonotypes were potentially confounded.

Trimming costs V 2 bases and J 2 bases, and their ends lie 21 bases apart. The CDR3 runs 18 amino acids, cysteine and phenylalanine included. CDR3 DNA is the only sequence kept; it has 54 bases, read in frame from the first base. From a lookup of the germline V gene, CDR1 and CDR2 are SGHTA and FQGNSA. The same data also contributed to another study, on T cells of mothers and their children. As the second paper documents: The donors were nine systemically healthy Caucasian individuals, made up of three mothers and their six children. cDNA synthesis consumed the entire amount of extracted RNA, loaded at about 1.6 ug RNA in each 15 ul reaction. In the second PCR, the M1S primer added sample barcodes and 2-4 random nucleotides. Over 8 million TCR beta CDR3 reads came from each mother, compared with 2.5 million to 3.5 million reads from each child. Thymic selection shapes the output of TCR recombination in a similar way in related and unrelated pairs, and inherited differences have a minor effect. Normalized repertoire overlap in related mother-child pairs was always slightly higher than in unrelated mother-child pairs, but the difference was never significant. With a sensitivity of approximately 100 clones per million clonotypes, no persistent microchimeric T cell clones were detected. The study used deep NGS to compare TCR beta repertoires of mothers and children, seeking features distinguishing related mother-child pairs from unrelated individuals. The mean age was roughly 44 +/- 4 years for the mothers and 11 +/- 4 years for the children. After adapters were ligated using NEBNext reagents, the libraries underwent 100+100 nt paired-end sequencing on an Illumina HiSeq 2000. To prevent cross-contamination, the mother and child libraries were prepared a month apart and were sequenced in separate runs. Between about 500,000 and 2,300,000 distinct TCR beta clonotypes were identified per donor. Naive TCR beta clonotypes were estimated from low-frequency clonotypes matched to each donor's FACS-determined naive share, without sorting.

Sequencing was carried out using blood. The chain employs TRBV7-2 and TRBJ2-5; the D gene is perhaps TRBD1, from 6 matching bases. This receptor was taken from a boy aged 10-17 years in good health. The sequenced DNA is TGTGCCAGCAGCTTAATTGAGGGGGAGACCCCCTTTCAAGAGACCCAGTACTTC. This is translated as CASSLIEGETPFQETQYF.